This TCR beta chain emerged from a study of molecular identifiers for immune sequencing clone quantification. Overall study results and limits: Spiked TCR RNA from one Jurkat cell reportedly showed up when mixed among 1 million or so naive cells.

This clonotype was counted many times. What it binds is not known. As CD8+CD4-CCR7+CD45RA+ cells, naive CD8 T cells were sorted. Both previously described methods and listed TCR primers were employed to make bulk TCR libraries. TCRdb called the PCR reads again in MiXCR, with one record for every CDR3 protein. This sample carries 490,000 or so distinct CDR3 sequences, over 20% of them seen once, and the ten largest clones take around 0.84%. CDR1 and CDR2 from the germline V gene are SGDLS and YYNGEE. The CDR3 spans 15 residues. Unmatched junction bases numbered 12, after V lost 6 bases and J lost 6 bases.

The sequenced material came from naive CD8+ T cells from blood, with Jurkat cell RNA spiked in. Regarding subset: FACS-sorted CD8+CD4-CCR7+CD45RA+ naive T cells. The TCR originated in a human donor in good health. Some libraries in this study had Jurkat cell RNA spiked in. The V gene is TRBV9, the J gene TRBJ2-3; 8 bases fit TRBD1. The CDR3 nucleotides read TGTGCCAGCACTAGGACAGGGTTCGGCCCGGATACGCAGTATTTT. Amino acids: CASTRTGFGPDTQYF. The whole variable domain, remainder taken from reference TRBV9 and TRBJ2-3, is DSGVTQTPKHLITATGQRVTLRCSPRSGDLSVYWYQQSLDQGLQFLIQYYNGEERAKGNILERFSAQQFPDLHSELNLSSLELGDSALYFCASTRTGFGPDTQYFGPGTRLTVL.